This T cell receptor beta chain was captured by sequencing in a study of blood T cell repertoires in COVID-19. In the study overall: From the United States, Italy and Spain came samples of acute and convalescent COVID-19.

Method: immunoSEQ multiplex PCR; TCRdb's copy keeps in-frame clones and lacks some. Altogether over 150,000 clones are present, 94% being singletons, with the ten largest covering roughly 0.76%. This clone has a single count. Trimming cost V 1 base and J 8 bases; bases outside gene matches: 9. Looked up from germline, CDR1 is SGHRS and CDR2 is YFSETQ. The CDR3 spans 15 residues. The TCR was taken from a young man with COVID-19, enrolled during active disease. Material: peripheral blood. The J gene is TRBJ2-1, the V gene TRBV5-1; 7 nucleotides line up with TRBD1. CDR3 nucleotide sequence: TGCGCCAGCAGCTTGTCGGCAGGGGGATTCGATGAGCAGTTCTTC. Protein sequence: CASSLSAGGFDEQFF.